This is a list of T cell receptor beta chains from one sample in a study of blood T cell repertoires in COVID-19. Generated by immunoSEQ multiplex PCR, the TCRdb table keeps only in-frame clones and is missing some. Of some 47,000 clones in the sample, about 86% are singletons; the top ten hold about 2.9%. Sequencing input: peripheral blood. All receptors come from a woman aged 80 or over with acute or convalescent COVID-19. CDR3s include the opening cysteine and the closing phenylalanine or tryptophan. Each record gives: CDR3 length, clone size, V gene, D gene, J gene, CDR3 DNA, CDR3 protein. The D gene is left open where the match is weak. Clone size is not always given. Where it is, it says once, few, many or a class for expanded clones.

14	.	TRBV5-6	TRBD1	TRBJ2-2	TGTGCCAGCAGTTATGACAGGGACACCGGGGAGCTGTTTTTT	CASSYDRDTGELFF
17	.	TRBV9	.	TRBJ2-6	TGTGCCAGCAGCGTAGCGGGGACACCCTCTGGGGCCAACGTCCTGACTTTC	CASSVAGTPSGANVLTF
14	.	TRBV10-3	.	TRBJ1-1	TGTGCCATCAGTGAGTCTGGGACGGGGGGTGAAGCTTTCTTT	CAISESGTGGEAFF
16	.	TRBV7-6	TRBD2	TRBJ2-1	TGTGCCAGCAGCTTTGGACTAGCGGGGGGCAACAATGAGCAGTTCTTC	CASSFGLAGGNNEQFF
15	.	TRBV3-1/TRBV3-2	.	TRBJ1-3	TGTGCCAGCAGCCGCGGACAGAGCTCTGGAAACACCATATATTTT	CASSRGQSSGNTIYF
15	.	TRBV6-5	.	TRBJ2-7	TGTGCCAGCAGTCCCGTCTCAGGAGGGTCCTACGAGCAGTACTTC	CASSPVSGGSYEQYF
16	few	TRBV7-2	.	TRBJ1-4	TGTGCCAGCAGCGCCGGGACACTCCCAACTAATGAAAAACTGTTTTTT	CASSAGTLPTNEKLFF
15	.	TRBV6-1	.	TRBJ2-5	TGTGCCAGCAGTGAAAAAGGCCCCCAGAGGGAGACCCAGTACTTC	CASSEKGPQRETQYF
14	.	TRBV19	.	TRBJ2-2	TGTGCCAGCCAGACGGGAAGGGGGACCGGGGAGCTGTTTTTT	CASQTGRGTGELFF
15	.	TRBV25-1	TRBD1	TRBJ2-1	TGTGCCAGCAGTACGCAGGGGGCTTCCTACAATGAGCAGTTCTTC	CASSTQGASYNEQFF
15	.	TRBV27	TRBD1	TRBJ1-1	TGTGCCAGCAGGGAACAGGGGTGGATGAACACTGAAGCTTTCTTT	CASREQGWMNTEAFF
14	.	TRBV3-1/TRBV3-2	.	TRBJ1-1	TGTGCCAGCAGCCAACAAATGGAGGACACTGAAGCTTTCTTT	CASSQQMEDTEAFF
14	.	TRBV2	TRBD1	TRBJ1-2	TGTGCCAGCACCCAGGGGCAGGGGGAGAGTGGCTACACCTTC	CASTQGQGESGYTF
13	.	TRBV19	TRBD1	TRBJ1-2	TGTGCCAGTAGTATCGACAGGGACTATGGCTACACCTTC	CASSIDRDYGYTF
16	.	TRBV5-1	.	TRBJ1-1	TGCGCCAGCAGCTTGGGCGACGCGGGAGGCAACACTGAAGCTTTCTTT	CASSLGDAGGNTEAFF
14	.	TRBV5-1	.	TRBJ2-7	TGCGCCAGCAGCTTGCAGGGAGGTACCTACGAGCAGTACTTC	CASSLQGGTYEQYF
13	.	TRBV10-1	TRBD1	TRBJ2-3	TGCGCCAGCAGTGATGGGACAGTCGATACGCAGTATTTT	CASSDGTVDTQYF
13	once	TRBV18	.	TRBJ1-4	TGTGCCAGCTCACCTGACACGTTCGAAAAACTGTTTTTT	CASSPDTFEKLFF
17	.	TRBV5-1	.	TRBJ2-1	TGCGCCAGCAGCTGGGGGCCGACTGGACGTTTACTTAATGAGCAGTTCTTC	CASSWGPTGRLLNEQFF
14	.	TRBV10-3	.	TRBJ1-5	TGTGCCATCAGTGACAGGGGAAGCAATCAGCCCCAGCATTTT	CAISDRGSNQPQHF
15	.	TRBV27	.	TRBJ1-5	TGTGCCAGCAGTCCCAGGGGATTCGGCAATCAGCCCCAGCATTTT	CASSPRGFGNQPQHF
15	.	TRBV5-5	.	TRBJ1-5	TGTGCCAGCAGCTGGGGCGTAGGGAGCAATCAGCCCCAGCATTTT	CASSWGVGSNQPQHF
15	.	TRBV2	.	TRBJ1-3	TGTGCCAGCAGTGCGACAGGAAACTCTGGAAACACCATATATTTT	CASSATGNSGNTIYF
13	.	TRBV7-8	.	TRBJ2-5	TGTGCCAGCAGCCGGCCCCCCCAGGGGACCCAGTACTTC	CASSRPPQGTQYF
14	.	TRBV6-1	TRBD1	TRBJ2-7	TGTGCCAGCAGTGAAAGGCAGGGGGCCCGGGAGCAGTACTTC	CASSERQGAREQYF
14	.	TRBV10-3	.	TRBJ1-1	TGTGCCATCGAAGACCGAAGGGGGAACACTGAAGCTTTCTTT	CAIEDRRGNTEAFF
12	.	TRBV7-8	.	TRBJ2-7	TGTGCCAGCAGCGGACAGTCCTACGAGCAGTACTTC	CASSGQSYEQYF
14	.	TRBV6-5	.	TRBJ1-5	TGTGCCAGTGCAGAGGGGCAGGGGCTGCAGCCCCAGCATTTT	CASAEGQGLQPQHF
15	.	TRBV9	.	TRBJ2-2	TGTGCCAGCAGCGTAGGGGTGGGGCGCACCGGGGAGCTGTTTTTT	CASSVGVGRTGELFF
14	.	TRBV21-1	.	TRBJ1-5	TGTGCCAGCAGCAAATCCCTCAGCAATCAGCCCCAGCATTTT	CASSKSLSNQPQHF
18	.	TRBV19	TRBD1	TRBJ1-2	TGTGCCAGTAGATCCCCCTGGACAGGGGGGTTAGCTAACTATGGCTACACCTTC	CASRSPWTGGLANYGYTF
14	once	TRBV6-6	.	TRBJ1-4	TGTGCCAGCAGTGGGGGGGCAACTAATGAAAAACTGTTTTTT	CASSGGATNEKLFF
15	few	TRBV19	.	TRBJ1-3	TGTGCCAGTAGTATAGAGGGGACATCTGGAAACACCATATATTTT	CASSIEGTSGNTIYF
15	.	TRBV13	.	TRBJ1-1	TGTGCCAGCAGCTTCCGTCCAGCTGGGGCGGCTGAAGCTTTCTTT	CASSFRPAGAAEAFF
14	.	TRBV5-6	TRBD1	TRBJ1-2	TGTGCCAGCAGCAATCCGGACAGGGGGTATGGCTACACCTTC	CASSNPDRGYGYTF
13	.	TRBV5-1	.	TRBJ2-7	TGCGCCAGCAGCCCATCTGGCGGCGGCGAGCAGTACTTC	CASSPSGGGEQYF
15	.	TRBV19	TRBD1	TRBJ2-7	TGTGCCAGTACCTCGGAGGGACAGGGTCTGCGTGAGCAGTACTTC	CASTSEGQGLREQYF
13	.	TRBV2	TRBD1	TRBJ1-2	TGTGCCAGCAGTGGGGGACAGCTATATGGCTACACCTTC	CASSGGQLYGYTF
14	.	TRBV6-5	TRBD1	TRBJ2-7	TGTGCCAGCACAAGGACAGGGGATAGCTACGAGCAGTACTTC	CASTRTGDSYEQYF
13	.	TRBV29-1	TRBD1	TRBJ1-1	TGCAGCGCAGGACAGGGGGCGGGAACTGAAGCTTTCTTT	CSAGQGAGTEAFF
14	.	TRBV5-5	.	TRBJ1-1	TGTGCCAGCAGCTGGGCCCAGATGAACACTGAAGCTTTCTTT	CASSWAQMNTEAFF
17	.	TRBV2	.	TRBJ1-2	TGTGCCAGCTCCCGTAGCAGGACAGTGGATTTTTTCTATGGCTACACCTTC	CASSRSRTVDFFYGYTF
13	.	TRBV6-5	.	TRBJ1-4	TGTGCCAGCAGCGGCAGGGTGGGTGAAAAACTGTTTTTT	CASSGRVGEKLFF
14	.	TRBV5-1	.	TRBJ1-2	TGCGCCAGCGCTGAGGGTACGATAAATGATGGCTACACCTTC	CASAEGTINDGYTF
11	.	TRBV30	.	TRBJ1-2	TGTGCCTGGAGCAGGGCAGGAGGCTACACCTTC	CAWSRAGGYTF